This T cell receptor beta chain is drawn from a study of OX40 agonist ivuxolimab in advanced cancers. Study-wide context: Ivuxolimab, an agonist antibody against OX40 (CD134), was given to patients. Participants, roughly 80% male, averaged roughly 60 years of age, ranging from about 20 to 80.

The assay was immunoSEQ multiplex PCR, and TCRdb's table has in-frame clones only and misses some. The data hold some 78,000 clones, with around nine tenths observed a single time. This CDR3 comprises 14 residues. The V end lost 4 bases, the J end lost 5 bases, and 14 bases lay between the germline ends. CDR1 and CDR2 from the germline V gene are MGHRA and YSYEKL. This TCR derives from an adult with an advanced solid tumor such as melanoma, head and neck, liver or kidney cancer. This chain connects TRBV4-1 to TRBJ1-1, with D perhaps matching TRBD1 (5 bases). Source: CD4+ or CD8+ T cells sorted from blood, taken in a trial of the OX40 agonist ivuxolimab. The CDR3 sequence: CASSRLFRDTEAFF. CDR3 coding DNA: TGCGCCAGCAGCCGACTATTCAGGGATACTGAAGCTTTCTTT.